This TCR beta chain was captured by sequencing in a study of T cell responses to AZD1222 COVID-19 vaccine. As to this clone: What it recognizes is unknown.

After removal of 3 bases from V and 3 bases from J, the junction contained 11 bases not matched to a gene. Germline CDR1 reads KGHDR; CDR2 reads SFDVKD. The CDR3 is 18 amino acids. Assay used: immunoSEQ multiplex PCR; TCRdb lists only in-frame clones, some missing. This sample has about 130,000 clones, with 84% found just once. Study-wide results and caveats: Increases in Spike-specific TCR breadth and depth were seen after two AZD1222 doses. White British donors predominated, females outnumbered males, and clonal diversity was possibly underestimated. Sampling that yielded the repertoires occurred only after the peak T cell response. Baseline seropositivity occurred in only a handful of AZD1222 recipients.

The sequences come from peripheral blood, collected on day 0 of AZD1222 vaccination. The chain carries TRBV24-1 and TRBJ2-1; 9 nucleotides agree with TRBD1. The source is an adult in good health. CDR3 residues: CATSDPRFTGQGYNEQFF. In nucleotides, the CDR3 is TGTGCCACCAGTGATCCCAGGTTTACGGGACAGGGCTACAATGAGCAGTTCTTC.